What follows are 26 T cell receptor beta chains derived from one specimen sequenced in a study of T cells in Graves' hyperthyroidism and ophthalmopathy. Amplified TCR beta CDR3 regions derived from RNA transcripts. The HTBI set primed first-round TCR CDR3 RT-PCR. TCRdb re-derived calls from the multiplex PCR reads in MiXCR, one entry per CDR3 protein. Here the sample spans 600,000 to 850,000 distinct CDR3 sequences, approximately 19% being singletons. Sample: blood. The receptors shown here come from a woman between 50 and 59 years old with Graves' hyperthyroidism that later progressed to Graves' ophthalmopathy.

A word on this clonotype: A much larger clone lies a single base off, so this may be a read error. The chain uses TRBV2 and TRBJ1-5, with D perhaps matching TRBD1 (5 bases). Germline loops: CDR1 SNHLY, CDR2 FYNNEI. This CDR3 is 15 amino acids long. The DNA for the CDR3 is TGTGCCAGCAGTGATCCCCCCTCAGGGTTCCAGCCCCAGGATTTT. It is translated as CASSDPPSGFQPQDF. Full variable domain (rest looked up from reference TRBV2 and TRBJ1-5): EPEVTQTPSHQVTQMGQEVILRCVPISNHLYFYWYRQILGQKVEFLVSFYNNEISEKSEIFDDQFSVERPDGSNFTLKIRSTKLEDSAMYFCASSDPPSGFQPQDFGDGTRLSIL.

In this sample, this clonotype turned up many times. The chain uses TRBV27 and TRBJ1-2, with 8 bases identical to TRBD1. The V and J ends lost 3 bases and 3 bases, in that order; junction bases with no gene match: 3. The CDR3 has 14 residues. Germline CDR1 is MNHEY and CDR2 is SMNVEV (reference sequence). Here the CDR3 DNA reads TGTGCCAGCAGTTTCTGGGGACAGGACTATGGCTACACCTTC. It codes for CASSFWGQDYGYTF.

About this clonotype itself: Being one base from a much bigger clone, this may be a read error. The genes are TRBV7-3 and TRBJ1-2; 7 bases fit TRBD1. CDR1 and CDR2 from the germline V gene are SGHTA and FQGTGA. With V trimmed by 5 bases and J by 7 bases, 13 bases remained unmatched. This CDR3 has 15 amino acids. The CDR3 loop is CASSGQTGEWTGYTF. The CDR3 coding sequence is TGTGCCAGCAGCGGCCAAACAGGGGAATGGACTGGCTACACCTTC.

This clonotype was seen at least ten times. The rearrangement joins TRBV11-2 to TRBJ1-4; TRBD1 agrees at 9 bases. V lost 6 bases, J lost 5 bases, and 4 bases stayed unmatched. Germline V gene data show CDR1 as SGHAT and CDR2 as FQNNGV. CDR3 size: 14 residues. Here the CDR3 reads CASSVGTGNEKLFF. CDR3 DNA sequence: TGTGCCAGCAGTGTGGGGACAGGGAATGAAAAACTGTTTTTT.

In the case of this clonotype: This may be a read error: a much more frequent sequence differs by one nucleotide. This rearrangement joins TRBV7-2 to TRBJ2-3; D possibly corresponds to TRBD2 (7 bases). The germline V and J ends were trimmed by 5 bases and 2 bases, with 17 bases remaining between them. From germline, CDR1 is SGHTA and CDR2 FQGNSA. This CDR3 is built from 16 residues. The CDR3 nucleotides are TGTGCCAGCAGCCCAGGGGACTACTTAGTCACAGATACGCAGTATTTT. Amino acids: CASSPGDYLVTDTQYF.

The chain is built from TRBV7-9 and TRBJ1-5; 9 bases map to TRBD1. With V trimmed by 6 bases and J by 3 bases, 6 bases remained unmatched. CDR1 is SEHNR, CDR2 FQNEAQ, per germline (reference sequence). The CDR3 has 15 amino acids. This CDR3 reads CASSSGTGLNQPQHF. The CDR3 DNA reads TGTGCCAGCAGTTCCGGGACAGGGCTCAATCAGCCCCAGCATTTT. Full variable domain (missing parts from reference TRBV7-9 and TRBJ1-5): DTGVSQNPRHKITKRGQNVTFRCDPISEHNRLYWYRQTLGQGPEFLTYFQNEAQLEKSRLLSDRFSAERPKGSFSTLEIQRTEQGDSAMYLCASSSGTGLNQPQHFGDGTRLSIL.

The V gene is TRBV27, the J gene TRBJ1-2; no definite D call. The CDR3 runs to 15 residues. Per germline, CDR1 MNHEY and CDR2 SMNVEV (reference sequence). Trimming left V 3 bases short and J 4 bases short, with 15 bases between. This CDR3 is CASSFLQDRSYGYTF. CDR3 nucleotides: TGTGCCAGCAGTTTCCTCCAGGACCGCTCCTATGGCTACACCTTC.

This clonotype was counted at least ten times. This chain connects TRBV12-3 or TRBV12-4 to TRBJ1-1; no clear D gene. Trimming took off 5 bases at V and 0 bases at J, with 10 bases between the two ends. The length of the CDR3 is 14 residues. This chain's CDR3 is CASSLPPMNTEAFF. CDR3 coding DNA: TGTGCCAGCAGTCTCCCACCTATGAACACTGAAGCTTTCTTT.

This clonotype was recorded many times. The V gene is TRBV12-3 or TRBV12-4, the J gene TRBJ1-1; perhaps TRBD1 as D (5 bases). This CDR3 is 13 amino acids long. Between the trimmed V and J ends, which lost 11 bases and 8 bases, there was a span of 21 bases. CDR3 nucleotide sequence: TGTGCCGGGGGGTGGCAAAACAAGCCCGAAGCTTTCTTT. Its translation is CAGGWQNKPEAFF.

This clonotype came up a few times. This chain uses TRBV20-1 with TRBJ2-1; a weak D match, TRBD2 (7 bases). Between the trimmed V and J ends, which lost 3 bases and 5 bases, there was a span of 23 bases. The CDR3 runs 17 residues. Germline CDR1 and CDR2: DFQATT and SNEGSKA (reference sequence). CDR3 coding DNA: TGCAGTGCTAGTTTTAGGGGGGCGGGAGTTTTGGACAATGAGCAGTTCTTC. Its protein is CSASFRGAGVLDNEQFF.

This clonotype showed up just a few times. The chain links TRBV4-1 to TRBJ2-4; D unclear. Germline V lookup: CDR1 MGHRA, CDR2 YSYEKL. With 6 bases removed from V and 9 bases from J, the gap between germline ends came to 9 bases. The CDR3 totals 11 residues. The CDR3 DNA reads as TGCGCCAGCAGTCGCGGTGGCATTCAGTACTTC. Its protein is CASSRGGIQYF.

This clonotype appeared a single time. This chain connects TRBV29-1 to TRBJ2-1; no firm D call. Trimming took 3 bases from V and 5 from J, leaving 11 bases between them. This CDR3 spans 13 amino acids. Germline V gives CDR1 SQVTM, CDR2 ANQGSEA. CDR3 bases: TGCAGCGTTGAGGTAGGAAACAACAATGAGCAGTTCTTC. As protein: CSVEVGNNNEQFF.

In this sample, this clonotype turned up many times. This chain's CDR3 is CASSQAPGQGFYGYTF. The CDR3 DNA follows: TGTGCCAGCAGCCAAGCCCCGGGACAGGGGTTCTATGGCTACACCTTC. The chain recombines TRBV13 with TRBJ1-2, with TRBD1 matching over 10 bases. CDR1 and CDR2 (germline): PRHDT, FYEKMQ (reference sequence). This CDR3 is built from 16 residues. J lost 4 bases, V lost 5 bases, and 10 bases had no gene match.

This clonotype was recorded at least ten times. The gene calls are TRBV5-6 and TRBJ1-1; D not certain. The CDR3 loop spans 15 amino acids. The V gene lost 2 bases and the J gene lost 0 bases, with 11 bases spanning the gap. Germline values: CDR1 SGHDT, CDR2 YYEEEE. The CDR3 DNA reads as TGTGCCAGCAGCTTAGGAGATCTAATGAACACTGAAGCTTTCTTT. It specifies CASSLGDLMNTEAFF.

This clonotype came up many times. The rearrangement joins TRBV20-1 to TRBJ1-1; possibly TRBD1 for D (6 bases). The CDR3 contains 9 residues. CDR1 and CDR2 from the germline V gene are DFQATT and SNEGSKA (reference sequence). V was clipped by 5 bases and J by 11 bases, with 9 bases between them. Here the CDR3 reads CSAPQGAFF. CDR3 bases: TGCAGTGCTCCCCAGGGGGCTTTCTTT.

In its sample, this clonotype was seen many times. CDR3 sequence: CASSPSDSVYYGYTF. CDR3 coding DNA: TGTGCCAGCAGTCCATCGGACAGCGTTTACTATGGCTACACCTTC. V is TRBV12-3 or TRBV12-4 and J is TRBJ1-2; TRBD1 is a possible D gene (6 bases). V was pared by 5 bases and J by 3 bases, with 16 bases between. The CDR3 loop spans 15 amino acids.

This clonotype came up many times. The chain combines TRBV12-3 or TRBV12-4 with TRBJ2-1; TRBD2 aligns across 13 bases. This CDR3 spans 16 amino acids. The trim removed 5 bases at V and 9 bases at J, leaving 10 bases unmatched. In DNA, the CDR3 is TGTGCCAGCAGTCAACTAGCGGGGGGGCCAACATTTGAGCAGTTCTTC. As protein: CASSQLAGGPTFEQFF.

The CDR3 nucleotides read TGTGCCAGTAGCAGTCCGGGAGCAACAACAAACACTGAAGCTTTCTTT. Translation: CASSSPGATTNTEAFF. The rearrangement uses TRBV19 and TRBJ1-1, with D unclear. CDR1 and CDR2 (germline): LNHDA, SQIVND (reference sequence). The CDR3 contains 16 residues. Trimming stripped 6 bases from V and 2 bases from J, with 19 bases between. Variable domain in full (rest from reference TRBV19 and TRBJ1-1): DGGITQSPKYLFRKEGQNVTLSCEQNLNHDAMYWYRQDPGQGLRLIYYSQIVNDFQKGDIAEGYSVSREKKESFPLTVTSAQKNPTAFYLCASSSPGATTNTEAFFGQGTRLTVV.

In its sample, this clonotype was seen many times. The CDR3 sequence: CSARGLQPADNEQFF. CDR3 nucleotides: TGCAGTGCTAGGGGTTTACAGCCCGCCGACAATGAGCAGTTCTTC. This sequence joins TRBV20-1 and TRBJ2-1; D is ambiguous. CDR1 is DFQATT and CDR2 is SNEGSKA in the germline V gene (reference sequence). The CDR3 consists of 15 residues. Trimming removed 3 bases at V and 5 bases at J, with 17 bases between.

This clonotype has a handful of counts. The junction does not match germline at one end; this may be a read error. Written as DNA, the CDR3 is TGTGCTAGCAGCTTAGGGACTAGCGGGGGATCAGATACGCAGTATTTT. Protein: CASSLGTSGGSDTQYF. V gene TRBV7-7 combines with J gene TRBJ2-3, with 14 bases matching TRBD2. The CDR3 contains 16 residues. Per germline, CDR1 SSHAT and CDR2 FNYEAQ (reference sequence).

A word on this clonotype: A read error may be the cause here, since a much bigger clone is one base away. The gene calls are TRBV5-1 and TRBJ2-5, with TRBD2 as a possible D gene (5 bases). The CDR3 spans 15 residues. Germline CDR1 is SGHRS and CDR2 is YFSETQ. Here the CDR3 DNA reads TGCGCCAGCAGCACCTTTTCCGGGGAACAAGGGACCCAGTACTTC. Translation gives CASSTFSGEQGTQYF.

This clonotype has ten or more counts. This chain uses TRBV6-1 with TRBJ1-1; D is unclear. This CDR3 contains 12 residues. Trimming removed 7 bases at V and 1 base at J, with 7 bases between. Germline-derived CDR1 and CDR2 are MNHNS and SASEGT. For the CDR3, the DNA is TGTGCCAGCATGGTACAGAACACTGAAGCTTTCTTT. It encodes CASMVQNTEAFF.

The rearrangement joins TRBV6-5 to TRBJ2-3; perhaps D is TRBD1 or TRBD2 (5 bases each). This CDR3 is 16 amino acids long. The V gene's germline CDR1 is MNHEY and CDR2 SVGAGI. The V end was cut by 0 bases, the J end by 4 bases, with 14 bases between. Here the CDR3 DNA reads TGTGCCAGCAGTTACTCGCAGGGAGAGAGGGCAGATACGCAGTATTTT. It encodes CASSYSQGERADTQYF.

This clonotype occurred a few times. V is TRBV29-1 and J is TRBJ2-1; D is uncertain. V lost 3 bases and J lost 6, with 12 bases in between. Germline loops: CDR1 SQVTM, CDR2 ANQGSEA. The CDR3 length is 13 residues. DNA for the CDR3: TGCAGCGTTGATATAAGGCCATCCAATGAGCAGTTCTTC. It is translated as CSVDIRPSNEQFF.

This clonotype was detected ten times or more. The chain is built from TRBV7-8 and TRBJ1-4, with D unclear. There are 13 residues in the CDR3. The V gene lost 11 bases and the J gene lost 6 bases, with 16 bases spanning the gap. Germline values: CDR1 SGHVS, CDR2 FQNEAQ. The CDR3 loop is CAGRTQNDEKLFF. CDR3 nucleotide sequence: TGTGCCGGCCGGACCCAGAACGATGAAAAACTGTTTTTT.

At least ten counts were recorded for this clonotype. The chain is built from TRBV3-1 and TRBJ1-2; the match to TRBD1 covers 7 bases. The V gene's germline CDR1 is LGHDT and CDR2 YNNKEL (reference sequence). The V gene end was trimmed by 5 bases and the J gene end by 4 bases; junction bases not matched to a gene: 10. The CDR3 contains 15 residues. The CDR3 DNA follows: TGTGCCAGCAGCACCCGGGACAGCCGTTCCTATGGCTACACCTTC. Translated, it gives CASSTRDSRSYGYTF.